This TCR beta chain was observed in a study of beta chain features in type 1 diabetes. Study context: Over all samples combined, some 110 million sorted cells were examined.

Study observations and caveats: Insertions at VDJ junctions were less frequent in type 1 diabetes patients. These patients also deleted more nucleotides at the same junctions. A potential PCR bias toward shorter templates would be equal in patient and control samples. For Type 1 diabetes patients, all four CD4+ subsets carried TCRB CDR3s that were moderately but significantly shorter.

Expressed TCRB transcripts got sequenced, as all isolated RNA was reverse transcribed. Sequencing used immunoSEQ multiplex PCR; TCRdb keeps in-frame clones, though not all of them. The sample has about 370,000 clones, 9.5% to 10% seen once. This clone turned up a few times. Its specificity is unknown. Germline CDR1 is SGHVS and CDR2 is FNYEAQ. J was trimmed by 5 bases and V by 2 bases; bases with no gene match: 10. CDR3 length equals 16 residues. The clonotype comes from a man between 25 and 39 years old with type 1 diabetes. The chain joins TRBV7-6 to TRBJ2-7, with TRBD2 matching 9 bases. Sequenced material: central memory CD4+ T cells from blood. The CDR3 loop reads CASSLLSSGDLDEQYF. DNA of the CDR3: TGTGCCAGCAGCTTATTGTCTAGCGGGGACCTGGACGAGCAGTACTTC.